This T cell receptor (beta chain) was sequenced during a study of blood T cell repertoires in COVID-19. Study as a whole: Samples taken during acute and convalescent COVID-19 were collected in the United States, Italy and Spain. From T cells, B-cell-depleted T cells, or PBMCs came the material, which was cDNA or gDNA.

In the original workflow: Scientists estimated how many nucleated cells there were by amplifying reference gene primers. Libraries were prepared by immunoSEQ multiplex PCR; TCRdb keeps only in-frame clonotypes and omits some of them. Clone size and the V and J calls come from that table; the DNA yielded D and trimming. The table includes roughly 170,000 clones, over 75% detected once. Trimming removed 4 bases from V and 5 bases from J; junction bases left unmatched: 7. The germline V gene has CDR1 SGHNT and CDR2 YENEEA. This CDR3 contains 15 residues. The TCR sequence derives from a woman aged 70 to 79 with acute or convalescent COVID-19. The specimen was peripheral blood. The V call is TRBV11-3, the J call TRBJ2-5; the match to TRBD1 covers 10 bases. The CDR3 DNA sequence: TGTGCCAGCAGCTCAGGGACAGGGGAAAGGGAGACCCAGTACTTC. Translated: CASSSGTGERETQYF.